Given below is one T cell receptor (beta chain) in context. The sample originates from a study of blood T cell repertoires in COVID-19. Across the whole study: The analysed material was cDNA or gDNA that came from T cells, B-cell-depleted T cells, or PBMCs.

Per the original methods: Estimation of nucleated cell counts relied on the amplification of reference gene primers. Produced via immunoSEQ multiplex PCR; TCRdb's table is partial and in-frame only. That table gives V, J and clone size, and the DNA gave D and trimming. The repertoire holds fewer than 200,000 clones, approximately 80% seen once, with 1.5% in the top ten. Per germline, CDR1 ENHRY and CDR2 SYGVKD. The ends lost 11 bases at V and 5 bases at J; junction bases unmatched: 6. CDR3 length equals 12 residues. Sequenced input: peripheral blood. The chain joins TRBV10-3 to TRBJ1-2; the match to TRBD1 covers 9 bases. This sequence was found in a human donor in a cohort sampled during active COVID-19. In DNA, the CDR3 is TGTGCCGCCTCACAGGGGGCGTATGGCTACACCTTC. This encodes CAASQGAYGYTF.